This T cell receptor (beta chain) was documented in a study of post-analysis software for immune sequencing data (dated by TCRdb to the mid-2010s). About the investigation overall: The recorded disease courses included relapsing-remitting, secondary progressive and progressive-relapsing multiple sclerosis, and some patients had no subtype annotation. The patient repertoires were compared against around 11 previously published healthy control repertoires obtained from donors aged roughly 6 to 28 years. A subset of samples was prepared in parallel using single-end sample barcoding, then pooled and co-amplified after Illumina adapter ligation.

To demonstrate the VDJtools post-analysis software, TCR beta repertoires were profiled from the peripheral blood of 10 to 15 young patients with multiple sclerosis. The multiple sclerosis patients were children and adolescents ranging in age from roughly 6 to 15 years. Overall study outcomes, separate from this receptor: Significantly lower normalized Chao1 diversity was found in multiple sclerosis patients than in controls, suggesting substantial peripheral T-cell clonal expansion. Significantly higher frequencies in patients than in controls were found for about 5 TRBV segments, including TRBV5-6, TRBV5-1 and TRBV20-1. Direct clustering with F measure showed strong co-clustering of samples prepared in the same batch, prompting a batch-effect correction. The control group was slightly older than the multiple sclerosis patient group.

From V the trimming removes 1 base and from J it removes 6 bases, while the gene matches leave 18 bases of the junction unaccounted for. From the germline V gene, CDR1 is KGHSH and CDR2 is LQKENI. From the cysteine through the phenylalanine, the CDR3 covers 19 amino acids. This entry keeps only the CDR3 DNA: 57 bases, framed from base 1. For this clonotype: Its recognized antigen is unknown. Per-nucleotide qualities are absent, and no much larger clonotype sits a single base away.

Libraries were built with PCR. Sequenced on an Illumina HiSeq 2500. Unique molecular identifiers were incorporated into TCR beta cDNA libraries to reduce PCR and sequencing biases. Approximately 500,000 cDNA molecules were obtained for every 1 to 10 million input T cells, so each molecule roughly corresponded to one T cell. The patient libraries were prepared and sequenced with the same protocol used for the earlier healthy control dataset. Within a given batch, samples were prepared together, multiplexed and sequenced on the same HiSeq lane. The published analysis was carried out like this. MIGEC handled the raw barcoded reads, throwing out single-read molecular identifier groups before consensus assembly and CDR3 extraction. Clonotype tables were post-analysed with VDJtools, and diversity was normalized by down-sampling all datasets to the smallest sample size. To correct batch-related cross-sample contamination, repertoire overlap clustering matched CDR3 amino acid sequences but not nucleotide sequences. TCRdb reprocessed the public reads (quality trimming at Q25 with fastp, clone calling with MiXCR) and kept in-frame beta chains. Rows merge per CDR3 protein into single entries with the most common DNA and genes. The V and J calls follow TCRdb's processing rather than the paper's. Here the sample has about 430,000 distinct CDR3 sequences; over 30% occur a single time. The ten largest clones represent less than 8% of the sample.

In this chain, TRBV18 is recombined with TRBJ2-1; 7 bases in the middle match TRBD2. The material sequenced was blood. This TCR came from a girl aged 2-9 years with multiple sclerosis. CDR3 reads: CASSPQSGIVAGPLNEQFF. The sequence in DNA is TGTGCCAGCTCACCACAGTCGGGGATAGTAGCGGGTCCCCTCAATGAGCAGTTCTTC.